Listed below are T cell receptor beta chains from one sample, sequenced in a study of human T cells and chemical hapten exposure. TCRdb redid the calling of the RACE reads with MiXCR, one entry per CDR3 protein. The data hold tens of thousands of distinct CDR3 sequences, with around 15% observed a single time. Source: whole blood, taken in connection with sensitization to the hapten diphenylcyclopropenone (DPC). The receptors derive from a woman aged 50 to 60 with alopecia areata. Some clones in this sample may be carry-over from other donors' samples. The CDR3 runs from the conserved cysteine through the conserved F or W. Fields, in order: clone size, J gene, D gene, V gene, CDR3 protein, CDR3 DNA. The D gene is left open where the match is weak. Clone sizes are given selectively: once, few, many, or a class where the clone is expanded.

abundance: few; j_gene: TRBJ2-6; d_gene: NA; v_gene: TRBV5-6; CDR3aa: CASSSDRTLFRGANVLTF; CDR3nt: TGTGCCAGCAGCTCCGACAGGACTCTATTTCGAGGGGCCAACGTCCTGACTTTC
abundance: NA; j_gene: TRBJ2-3; d_gene: TRBD2; v_gene: TRBV20-1; CDR3aa: CSAKGLAPDTQYF; CDR3nt: TGCAGTGCTAAGGGACTAGCCCCAGATACGCAGTATTTT
abundance: few; j_gene: TRBJ2-3; d_gene: NA; v_gene: TRBV2; CDR3aa: CASRAITDTQYF; CDR3nt: TGTGCCAGCAGAGCTATCACAGATACGCAGTATTTT
abundance: few; j_gene: TRBJ2-7; d_gene: TRBD2; v_gene: TRBV6-6; CDR3aa: CASSLDSAGAEQYF; CDR3nt: TGTGCCAGCAGTCTAGACTCCGCGGGAGCCGAGCAGTACTTC
abundance: few; j_gene: TRBJ2-3; d_gene: NA; v_gene: TRBV7-9; CDR3aa: CASLPWGSTDTQYF; CDR3nt: TGTGCCAGCCTCCCATGGGGAAGCACAGATACGCAGTATTTT
abundance: few; j_gene: TRBJ2-7; d_gene: NA; v_gene: TRBV27; CDR3aa: CASSPFGREQYF; CDR3nt: TGTGCCAGCAGTCCCTTTGGCCGCGAGCAGTACTTC
abundance: few; j_gene: TRBJ2-7; d_gene: TRBD2; v_gene: TRBV7-9; CDR3aa: CASSATSGRAPTKQYF; CDR3nt: TGTGCCAGCAGCGCAACTAGCGGGAGGGCCCCGACCAAGCAGTACTTC
abundance: NA; j_gene: TRBJ2-1; d_gene: NA; v_gene: TRBV11-3; CDR3aa: CASSSGTRYNEQFF; CDR3nt: TGTGCCAGCAGCTCGGGGACCCGATACAATGAGCAGTTCTTC
abundance: few; j_gene: TRBJ2-1; d_gene: TRBD2; v_gene: TRBV28; CDR3aa: CASSPTSGNNEQFF; CDR3nt: TGTGCCAGCAGTCCTACTAGCGGAAACAATGAGCAGTTCTTC
abundance: NA; j_gene: TRBJ1-4; d_gene: NA; v_gene: TRBV5-6; CDR3aa: CASSLSGNRANEKLFF; CDR3nt: TGTGCCAGCAGCTTGTCGGGGAACCGAGCCAATGAAAAACTGTTTTTT
abundance: few; j_gene: TRBJ2-3; d_gene: NA; v_gene: TRBV5-4; CDR3aa: CASSSSDTQYF; CDR3nt: TGTGCCAGCAGCTCCTCAGATACGCAGTATTTT
abundance: NA; j_gene: TRBJ2-1; d_gene: TRBD2; v_gene: TRBV4-2; CDR3aa: CASSQGVAGNDEQFF; CDR3nt: TGTGCCAGCAGCCAAGGGGTAGCGGGGAACGATGAGCAGTTCTTC
abundance: many; j_gene: TRBJ2-7; d_gene: TRBD1; v_gene: TRBV28; CDR3aa: CASSSAGTGRYEQYF; CDR3nt: TGTGCCAGCAGCTCTGCCGGGACAGGGCGTTACGAGCAGTACTTC
abundance: NA; j_gene: TRBJ2-6; d_gene: NA; v_gene: TRBV25-1; CDR3aa: CASTNSFTSGANVLTF; CDR3nt: TGTGCCAGCACGAACAGTTTTACGTCTGGGGCCAACGTCCTGACTTTC
abundance: few; j_gene: TRBJ2-5; d_gene: NA; v_gene: TRBV29-1; CDR3aa: CSVRRETQYF; CDR3nt: TGCAGCGTTAGGAGGGAGACCCAGTACTTC
abundance: NA; j_gene: TRBJ2-7; d_gene: NA; v_gene: TRBV7-2; CDR3aa: CASSPGLETYEQYF; CDR3nt: TGTGCCAGCAGCCCGGGACTGGAGACCTACGAGCAGTACTTC
abundance: NA; j_gene: TRBJ2-7; d_gene: NA; v_gene: TRBV5-1; CDR3aa: CASREGSSYEQYF; CDR3nt: TGCGCCAGCAGAGAGGGGAGCTCCTACGAGCAGTACTTC
abundance: NA; j_gene: TRBJ2-1; d_gene: NA; v_gene: TRBV29-1; CDR3aa: CSVGRETANNEQFF; CDR3nt: TGCAGCGTTGGGCGCGAGACTGCCAACAATGAGCAGTTCTTC
abundance: NA; j_gene: TRBJ2-2; d_gene: TRBD1; v_gene: TRBV3-1; CDR3aa: CASSHSDRAGELFF; CDR3nt: TGTGCCAGCAGCCATTCCGACAGGGCCGGGGAGCTGTTTTTT
abundance: NA; j_gene: TRBJ2-7; d_gene: NA; v_gene: TRBV29-1; CDR3aa: CSVGHHEQGEQYF; CDR3nt: TGCAGCGTAGGACACCACGAGCAGGGCGAGCAGTACTTC
abundance: once; j_gene: TRBJ1-1; d_gene: NA; v_gene: TRBV6-5; CDR3aa: CATAGTVNTEAFF; CDR3nt: TGTGCCACGGCCGGGACGGTGAACACTGAAGCTTTCTTT
abundance: many; j_gene: TRBJ2-3; d_gene: TRBD2; v_gene: TRBV18; CDR3aa: CASSPKVAGVPDTQYF; CDR3nt: TGTGCCAGCTCACCGAAAGTAGCGGGAGTCCCAGATACGCAGTATTTT
abundance: few; j_gene: TRBJ1-5; d_gene: NA; v_gene: TRBV19; CDR3aa: CASSTDPGHISNQPQHF; CDR3nt: TGTGCCAGTAGTACCGATCCGGGACATATTAGCAATCAGCCCCAGCATTTT
abundance: many; j_gene: TRBJ2-1; d_gene: NA; v_gene: TRBV6-5; CDR3aa: CASSRTWTRGSNEQFF; CDR3nt: TGTGCCAGCAGCCGAACATGGACTAGGGGGTCCAATGAGCAGTTCTTC
abundance: NA; j_gene: TRBJ2-1; d_gene: TRBD2; v_gene: TRBV18; CDR3aa: CASSPLRLAENEQFF; CDR3nt: TGTGCCAGCTCACCATTAAGACTAGCGGAAAATGAGCAGTTCTTC
abundance: many; j_gene: TRBJ2-2; d_gene: NA; v_gene: TRBV7-9; CDR3aa: CASRKRSTSNTGELFF; CDR3nt: TGTGCCAGCAGAAAAAGGAGCACATCGAACACCGGGGAGCTGTTTTTT
abundance: few; j_gene: TRBJ1-1; d_gene: NA; v_gene: TRBV27; CDR3aa: CASSSSRARAEAFF; CDR3nt: TGTGCCAGCAGTTCCTCAAGGGCGCGCGCTGAAGCTTTCTTT
abundance: few; j_gene: TRBJ2-5; d_gene: NA; v_gene: TRBV29-1; CDR3aa: CSVGGQLQETQYF; CDR3nt: TGCAGCGTTGGTGGACAGCTGCAAGAGACCCAGTACTTC
abundance: NA; j_gene: TRBJ2-1; d_gene: NA; v_gene: TRBV10-3; CDR3aa: CAIKGESEQFF; CDR3nt: TGTGCCATCAAGGGGGAAAGTGAGCAGTTCTTC
abundance: NA; j_gene: TRBJ2-1; d_gene: TRBD2; v_gene: TRBV11-2; CDR3aa: CASSPSGTSTIEQFF; CDR3nt: TGTGCCAGCAGCCCGTCTGGGACTAGTACAATTGAGCAGTTCTTC
abundance: many; j_gene: TRBJ2-7; d_gene: NA; v_gene: TRBV20-1; CDR3aa: CSARGSSSYEQYF; CDR3nt: TGCAGTGCCCGAGGCTCCAGCTCCTACGAGCAGTACTTC
abundance: NA; j_gene: TRBJ2-1; d_gene: NA; v_gene: TRBV3-1; CDR3aa: CASSPLVGNEQFF; CDR3nt: TGTGCCAGCAGCCCGCTAGTGGGCAATGAGCAGTTCTTC
abundance: NA; j_gene: TRBJ1-2; d_gene: NA; v_gene: TRBV5-4; CDR3aa: CASIRTGANYGYTF; CDR3nt: TGTGCCAGCATCCGGACGGGAGCTAACTATGGCTACACCTTC